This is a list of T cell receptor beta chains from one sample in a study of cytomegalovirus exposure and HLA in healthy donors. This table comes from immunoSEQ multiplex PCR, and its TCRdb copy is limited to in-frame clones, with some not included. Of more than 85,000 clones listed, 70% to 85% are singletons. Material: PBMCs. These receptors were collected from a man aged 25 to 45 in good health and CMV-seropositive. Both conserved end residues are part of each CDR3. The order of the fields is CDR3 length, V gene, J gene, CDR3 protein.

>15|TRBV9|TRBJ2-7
CASSVGGASSHEQYF
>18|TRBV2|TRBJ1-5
CASSSTYRVPYSNQPQHF
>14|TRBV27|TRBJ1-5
CASSLGQRNQPQHF
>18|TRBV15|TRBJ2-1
CATSRELAGGRFDNEQFF
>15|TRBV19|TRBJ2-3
CATSGMRGYTDTQYF
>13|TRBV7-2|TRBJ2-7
CASSFEGTYEQYF
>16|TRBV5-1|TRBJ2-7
CASSLEVGTGGAGQYF
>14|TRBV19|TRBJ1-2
CASSIVGGVGGYTF
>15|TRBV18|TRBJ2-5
CASSPGAGAQETQYF
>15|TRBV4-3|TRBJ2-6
CASSQDFGGANVLTF
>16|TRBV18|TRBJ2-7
CASSLTRRGQGYEQYF
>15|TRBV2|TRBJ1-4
CASSETSRTNEKLFF
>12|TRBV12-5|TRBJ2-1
CASGWKEGEQFF
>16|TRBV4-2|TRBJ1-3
CASSDGPGAEGNTIYF
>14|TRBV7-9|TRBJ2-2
CASSWTGTTGELFF
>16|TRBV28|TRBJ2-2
CASSLGGGARTGELFF
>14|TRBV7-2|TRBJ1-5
CASSSGYSNQPQHF
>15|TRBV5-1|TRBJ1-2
CASSLVAGGVDGYTF
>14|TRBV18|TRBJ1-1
CASSPRQGRTEAFF
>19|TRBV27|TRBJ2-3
CASSTVPGSGGWDTDTQYF
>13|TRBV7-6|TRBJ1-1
CASSLSVNTEAFF
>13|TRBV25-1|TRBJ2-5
CASSAGARETQYF
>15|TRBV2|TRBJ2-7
CASSDTPGQTYEQYF
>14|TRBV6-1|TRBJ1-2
CASGGPAEDYGYTF
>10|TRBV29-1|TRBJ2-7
CSVDQGGQYF
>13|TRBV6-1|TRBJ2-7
CASSETQKYEQYF
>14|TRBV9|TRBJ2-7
CASSGKTGFYEQYF
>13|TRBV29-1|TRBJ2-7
CSVGGTGVYEQYF
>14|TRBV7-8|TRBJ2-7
CASSVGGRSYEQYF
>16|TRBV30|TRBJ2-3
CAWSVPPAGATDTQYF